This TCR beta chain was sequenced during a study of blood T cell repertoires in COVID-19. This CDR3 contains 13 residues. Germline assignment: CDR1 SGHAT and CDR2 FQNNGV. The V and J ends lost 4 bases and 4 bases respectively, with 8 bases between them. Assay used: immunoSEQ multiplex PCR; TCRdb lists only in-frame clones, some missing. The table has tens of thousands of clones, about 90% seen once. The chain is built from TRBV11-2 and TRBJ1-3; D is unresolved. The sample comprised peripheral blood. This receptor was taken from a man in his fifties or sixties with acute or convalescent COVID-19. The DNA of the CDR3 is TGTGCCAGCAGCTATGACAAGGGAAACACCATATATTTT. Translated: CASSYDKGNTIYF.